This note documents a single T cell receptor beta chain sequence. Antigen unknown. The entry originates in a study of cytomegalovirus exposure and HLA in healthy donors. Findings and caveats of the study: Earlier findings revealed that most TCR beta V segments proved productive either about 90% or about 30% of the time. For cytomegalovirus status, the classifier reportedly gave diagnoses with high specificity and sensitivity.

Researchers ran the PCR with 60 Vbeta and 13 Jbeta primers. TCRdb's table, derived via immunoSEQ multiplex PCR, lists solely in-frame clones and lacks some. The repertoire consists of 65,000 to 85,000 clones, with roughly two thirds occurring once and the leading ten covering roughly 15%. The CDR3 has 16 residues. The germline V gene encodes CDR1 LNHDA and CDR2 SQIVND (reference sequence). Trimming cost V 6 bases and J 5 bases, with 20 bases left between them. The chain recombines TRBV19 with TRBJ1-5; D is perhaps TRBD1 (6 bases). This TCR derives from a male donor in good health and CMV-seropositive. The sample was PBMCs. CDR3 loop: CASSKNGGRGDQPQHF. CDR3 coding DNA: TGTGCCAGTAGCAAAAATGGGGGCAGGGGTGATCAGCCCCAGCATTTT. Complete variable domain (other parts from reference TRBV19 and TRBJ1-5): DGGITQSPKYLFRKEGQNVTLSCEQNLNHDAMYWYRQDPGQGLRLIYYSQIVNDFQKGDIAEGYSVSREKKESFPLTVTSAQKNPTAFYLCASSKNGGRGDQPQHFGDGTRLSIL.